The 18 T cell receptor beta chains below all came from one sample that was sequenced in a study of T cell repertoires in ileal Crohn's disease. Only in-frame clones appear in the TCRdb table, and some are missing; sequencing was by immunoSEQ multiplex PCR. Of fewer than 20,000 clones in the sample, about 90% were seen once. Specimen: ileal tissue. The receptors were gathered from an adult with Crohn's disease.

The V and J genes are TRBV27 and TRBJ2-5; TRBD1 matches at 8 bases. From germline, CDR1 is MNHEY and CDR2 SMNVEV (reference sequence). V shed 2 bases, J shed 5 bases, and the junction held 10 bases outside the gene matches. The CDR3 is 16 residues long. CDR3 DNA: TGTGCCAGCAGTTTAGCCGGACAGGGCTTTTGGGAGACCCAGTACTTC. This gives the protein CASSLAGQGFWETQYF.

The chain combines TRBV19 with TRBJ1-2, with unresolved D. The CDR3 is 12 amino acids. Per germline, CDR1 LNHDA and CDR2 SQIVND (reference sequence). Trimming took 7 bases from V and 5 from J, leaving 11 bases between them. CDR3 bases: TGTGCCAGTACCCAGACAAGGTATGGCTACACCTTC. It encodes CASTQTRYGYTF.

The gene calls are TRBV7-2 and TRBJ1-5; 11 bases align to TRBD1. J gave up 1 base and V 5 bases, and 1 base lay outside the gene matches. Germline V gene lookup returns CDR1 SGHTA and CDR2 FQGNSA. This CDR3 contains 15 residues. The CDR3 bases are TGTGCCAGCAGCCGGGACAGGGGGAGCAATCAGCCCCAGCATTTT. It yields the protein CASSRDRGSNQPQHF.

The chain couples TRBV9 to TRBJ2-5; 8 nucleotides match TRBD2. Germline trimming cut 4 bases from V and 5 bases from J; bases unmatched to any gene: 16. The length of the CDR3 is 17 residues. Looked up from germline, CDR1 is SGDLS and CDR2 is YYNGEE. CDR3 sequence (DNA): TGTGCCAGCAGCATCTCAGCGGGGGCAAAGTGGGAGGAGACCCAGTACTTC. Translation: CASSISAGAKWEETQYF.

J is TRBJ2-7 and V is TRBV7-9; 10 bases are shared with TRBD1. This CDR3 has 17 amino acids. Trimming at V came to 4 bases and at J to 2 bases, leaving 11 bases not matched to a gene. Looked up from germline, CDR1 is SEHNR and CDR2 is FQNEAQ (reference sequence). CDR3 sequence (DNA): TGTGCCAGCAGCTCTAGGGGGGGACAGGGGCTCCCCTACGAGCAGTACTTC. Translating it yields CASSSRGGQGLPYEQYF.

This chain joins TRBV28 and TRBJ2-7, with D possibly TRBD2 on 7 matching bases. Per germline, CDR1 MDHEN and CDR2 SYDVKM. The CDR3 is made up of 13 amino acids. The ends were cut back, 7 bases at V and 7 bases at J, with 17 bases in the middle. This CDR3 is CASTRAGASEQYF. CDR3 bases: TGTGCCAGCACCCGGGCGGGGGCGAGTGAGCAGTACTTC.

The V call is TRBV7-8, the J call TRBJ1-5; D not certain. CDR3 length equals 16 residues. V lost 0 bases to trimming and J lost 6 bases, with 15 bases between them. Looked up from germline, CDR1 is SGHVS and CDR2 is FQNEAQ. The CDR3: CASSLALWGGSQPQHF. The CDR3 DNA follows: TGTGCCAGCAGCTTAGCGCTCTGGGGAGGAAGTCAGCCCCAGCATTTT.

The chain combines TRBV29-1 with TRBJ1-1; perhaps TRBD1 as D (6 bases). This CDR3 is 14 amino acids long. Germline V gene lookup returns CDR1 SQVTM and CDR2 ANQGSEA. V was trimmed by 7 bases and J by 4 bases, leaving 19 bases between them. CDR3 amino acids: CSAGNRVIGTEAFF. The CDR3 DNA is TGCAGCGCCGGTAACAGGGTAATAGGCACTGAAGCTTTCTTT. The full variable domain, with the rest looked up from reference TRBV29-1 and TRBJ1-1, is SAVISQKPSRDICQRGTSLTIQCQVDSQVTMMFWYRQQPGQSLTLIATANQGSEATYESGFVIDKFPISRPNLTFSTLTVSNMSPEDSSIYLCSAGNRVIGTEAFFGQGTRLTVV.

This chain links TRBV5-1 with TRBJ2-7; 7 bases are shared with TRBD2. CDR3 size: 15 residues. V was pared by 0 bases and J by 2 bases, with 5 bases of the junction left unmatched. Germline V gene lookup returns CDR1 SGHRS and CDR2 YFSETQ. CDR3 in amino acids: CASSLVAGVTYEQYF. The DNA for the CDR3 is TGCGCCAGCAGCTTGGTGGCGGGAGTAACCTACGAGCAGTACTTC.

The V and J genes are TRBV5-1 and TRBJ2-7, with TRBD1 matching 11 bases. Germline V gene lookup returns CDR1 SGHRS and CDR2 YFSETQ. CDR3 size: 16 residues. Unmatched junction bases numbered 7, after V lost 4 bases and J lost 1 base. CDR3 amino acids: CASSPGGTGGSYEQYF. For the CDR3, the DNA is TGCGCCAGCAGCCCGGGAGGGACAGGGGGTTCCTACGAGCAGTACTTC.

V usage is TRBV7-3 and J usage is TRBJ1-2; 7 bases match TRBD1. The CDR3 length is 14 residues. The junction had 9 bases not matched to a gene; V was cut back by 5 bases and J by 6 bases. The germline gives CDR1 SGHTA, CDR2 FQGTGA. DNA of the CDR3: TGTGCCAGCAGCCCCCGTGCCAGGGGGAATGGCTACACCTTC. Translating it yields CASSPRARGNGYTF.

The V and J genes are TRBV5-1 and TRBJ1-2, with D perhaps matching TRBD1 (5 bases). Trimming left V 0 bases short and J 4 bases short, with 13 bases between. CDR3 size: 15 residues. From germline, CDR1 is SGHRS and CDR2 YFSETQ. The chain's CDR3 is CASSLGQGILYGYTF. For the CDR3, the DNA is TGCGCCAGCAGCTTGGGCCAGGGCATACTCTATGGCTACACCTTC.

The chain combines TRBV6-6 with TRBJ2-5; 9 bases agree with TRBD1. CDR1 and CDR2 (germline): MNHNY, SVGAGI (reference sequence). V shed 5 bases, J shed 2 bases, and the junction held 9 bases outside the gene matches. The CDR3 consists of 16 residues. The CDR3 nucleotides read TGTGCCAGCAGTCAGCAGGGAGGGACAGGGCAAGAGACCCAGTACTTC. As protein: CASSQQGGTGQETQYF.

V is TRBV5-1 and J is TRBJ2-7; TRBD2 matches at 12 bases. With 5 bases clipped from V and 6 bases from J, the junction kept 3 bases outside the gene matches. There are 13 residues in the CDR3. Germline CDR1 and CDR2: SGHRS and YFSETQ. The chain's CDR3 is CASRTSGSAEQYF. Here the CDR3 DNA reads TGCGCCAGCAGGACTAGCGGGAGCGCCGAGCAGTACTTC.

This clone appeared once. The V gene is TRBV4-1, the J gene TRBJ2-5; 7 bases are a match to TRBD1. The tail of the sequence fits TRBJ2-7 better, so the J call may be wrong. This CDR3 spans 15 amino acids. CDR1 is MGHRA and CDR2 is YSYEKL in the germline V gene. The CDR3 sequence: CASSQVRDSSYEQYF. DNA of the CDR3: TGCGCCAGCAGCCAAGTCCGGGACAGCTCCTACGAGCAGTACTTC.

The chain is built from TRBV7-9 and TRBJ2-3; D possibly corresponds to TRBD2 (5 bases). CDR1 and CDR2 from the germline V gene are SEHNR and FQNEAQ (reference sequence). V was trimmed by 5 bases and J by 5 bases, leaving 20 bases between them. CDR3 length: 16 amino acids. The CDR3 loop is CASSPRGEGPGDTQYF. The CDR3 DNA reads as TGTGCCAGCAGCCCACGAGGCGAGGGCCCCGGAGATACGCAGTATTTT.

The V and J genes are TRBV28 and TRBJ1-4; TRBD1 matches at 8 bases. Germline V gene sequence: CDR1 MDHEN, CDR2 SYDVKM. The J segment lost 7 bases and the V segment lost 6 bases, leaving 7 bases of the junction unmatched. CDR3 length: 14 residues. Here the CDR3 DNA reads TGTGCCAGCAGGATAACAGGGGGAAGTGAAAAACTGTTTTTT. Translation gives CASRITGGSEKLFF.

The chain joins TRBV6-1 to TRBJ1-1; tentatively, D is TRBD1 (6 bases). V gave up 2 bases and J gave up 7 bases, with 20 bases separating them. Germline V gene data show CDR1 as MNHNS and CDR2 as SASEGT. This CDR3 is built from 16 residues. CDR3 bases: TGTGCCAGCAGTGAAAAGGGGGTTTGGGGGACGGGTGAAGCTTTCTTT. This encodes CASSEKGVWGTGEAFF.